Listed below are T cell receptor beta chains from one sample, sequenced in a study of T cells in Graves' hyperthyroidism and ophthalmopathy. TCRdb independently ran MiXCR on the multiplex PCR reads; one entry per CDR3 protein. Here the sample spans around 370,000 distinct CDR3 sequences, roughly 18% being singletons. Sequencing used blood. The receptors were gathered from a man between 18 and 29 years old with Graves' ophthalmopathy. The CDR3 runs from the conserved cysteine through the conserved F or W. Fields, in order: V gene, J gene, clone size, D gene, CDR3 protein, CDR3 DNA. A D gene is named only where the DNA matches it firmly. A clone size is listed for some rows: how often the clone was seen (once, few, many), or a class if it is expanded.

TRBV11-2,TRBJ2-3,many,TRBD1,CASSREPGGFIEDTQYF,TGTGCCAGCAGCCGCGAGCCAGGGGGATTTATCGAGGATACGCAGTATTTT
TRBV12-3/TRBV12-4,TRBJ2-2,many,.,CASSLGRLVGELFF,TGTGCCAGCAGTTTAGGACGCCTGGTTGGGGAGCTGTTTTTT
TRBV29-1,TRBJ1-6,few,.,CSVVFSDNSPLHF,TGCAGCGTTGTGTTTTCGGACAATTCACCCCTCCACTTT
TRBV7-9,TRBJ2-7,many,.,CASSYPGHQDEQYF,TGTGCCAGCAGCTACCCGGGACACCAGGACGAGCAGTACTTC
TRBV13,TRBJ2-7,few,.,CASSLGRDAQYF,TGTGCCAGCAGCTTAGGGCGGGACGCGCAGTACTTC
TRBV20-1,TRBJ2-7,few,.,CSARGTATYEQYF,TGCAGTGCTAGGGGGACGGCTACCTACGAGCAGTACTTC
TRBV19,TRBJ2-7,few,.,CASSIGGGEQYF,TGTGCCAGTAGTATAGGAGGGGGCGAGCAGTACTTC
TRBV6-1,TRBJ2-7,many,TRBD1,CASRRGQVPEQYF,TGTGCCAGCAGACGGGGACAGGTCCCCGAGCAGTACTTC
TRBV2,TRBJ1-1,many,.,CASSGSFGRNTEAFF,TGTGCCAGCAGTGGATCCTTTGGACGGAACACTGAAGCTTTCTTT
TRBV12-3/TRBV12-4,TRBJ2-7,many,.,CASSSPPGFYEQYF,TGTGCCAGCAGTTCCCCCCCCGGGTTCTACGAGCAGTACTTC
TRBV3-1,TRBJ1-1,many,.,CASSQVRRTEAFF,TGTGCCAGCAGCCAAGTAAGGCGCACTGAAGCTTTCTTT
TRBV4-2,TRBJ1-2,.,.,CASSQANRQEFYGYTF,TGTGCCAGCAGCCAAGCTAATAGACAGGAGTTCTATGGCTACACCTTC
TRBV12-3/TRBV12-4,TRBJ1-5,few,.,CASSHSSYSVEPQHF,TGTGCCAGCAGCCATAGCTCCTACAGCGTCGAGCCCCAGCATTTT
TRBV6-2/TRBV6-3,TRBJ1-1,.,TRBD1,CASSYSGTGETEAFF,TGTGCCAGCAGTTACTCCGGGACAGGGGAAACTGAAGCTTTCTTT
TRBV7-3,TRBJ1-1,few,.,CASSLAVDAEAFF,TGTGCCAGCAGCTTGGCTGTGGACGCCGAAGCTTTCTTT
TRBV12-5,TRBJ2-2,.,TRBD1,CASGIITGVTGELFF,TGTGCTAGTGGTATTATCACAGGGGTCACCGGGGAGCTGTTTTTT
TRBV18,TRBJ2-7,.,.,CASSPPDSSHEQYF,TGTGCCAGCTCACCCCCCGACAGCTCCCACGAGCAGTACTTC
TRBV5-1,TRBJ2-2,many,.,CASSLAATNTGELFF,TGCGCCAGCAGCTTGGCGGCCACGAACACCGGGGAGCTGTTTTTT
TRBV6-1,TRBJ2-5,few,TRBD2,CASLVETGGPETQYF,TGTGCCAGCCTGGTAGAGACGGGGGGGCCCGAGACCCAGTACTTC
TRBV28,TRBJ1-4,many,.,CASSLSSTNEKLFF,TGCGCCAGCAGCTTGAGTTCAACTAATGAAAAACTGTTTTTT
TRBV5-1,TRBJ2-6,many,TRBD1,CASSSHLTGGAGANVLTF,TGCGCCAGCAGCTCACACCTCACAGGGGGCGCTGGGGCCAACGTCCTGACTTTC
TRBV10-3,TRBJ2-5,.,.,CAISPGTGGTQYF,TGTGCCATCAGCCCCGGGACGGGCGGGACCCAGTACTTC
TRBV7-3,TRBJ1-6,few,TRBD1,CASSFGTGASPLHF,TGTGCCAGCAGCTTCGGGACAGGGGCTTCACCCCTCCACTTT
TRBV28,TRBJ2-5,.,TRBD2,CASSKAGGLETQYF,TGTGCCAGCAGCAAAGCGGGAGGGCTAGAGACCCAGTACTTC
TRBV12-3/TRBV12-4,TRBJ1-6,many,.,CASSLGSSGAPLHF,TGTGCCAGCAGTTTAGGCAGCTCCGGGGCGCCCCTCCACTTT
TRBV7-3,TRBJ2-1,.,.,CASSDARALYNEQFF,TGTGCCAGCAGCGACGCTCGGGCCTTATACAATGAGCAGTTCTTC